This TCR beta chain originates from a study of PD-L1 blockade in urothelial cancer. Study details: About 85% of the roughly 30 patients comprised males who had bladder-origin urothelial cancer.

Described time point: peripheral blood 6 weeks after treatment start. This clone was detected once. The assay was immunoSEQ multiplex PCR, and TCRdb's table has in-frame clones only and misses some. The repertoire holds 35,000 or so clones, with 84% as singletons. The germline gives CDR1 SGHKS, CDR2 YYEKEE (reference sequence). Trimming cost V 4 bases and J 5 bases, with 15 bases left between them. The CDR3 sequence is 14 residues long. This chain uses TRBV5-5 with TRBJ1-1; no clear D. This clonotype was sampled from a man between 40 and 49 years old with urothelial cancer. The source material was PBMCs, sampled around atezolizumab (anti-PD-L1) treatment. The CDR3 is CASSPQGGVTEAFF. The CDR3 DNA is TGTGCCAGCAGCCCCCAAGGCGGGGTAACTGAAGCTTTCTTT. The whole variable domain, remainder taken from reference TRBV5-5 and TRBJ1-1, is DAGVTQSPTHLIKTRGQQVTLRCSPISGHKSVSWYQQVLGQGPQFIFQYYEKEERGRGNFPDRFSARQFPNYSSELNVNALLLGDSALYLCASSPQGGVTEAFFGQGTRLTVV.